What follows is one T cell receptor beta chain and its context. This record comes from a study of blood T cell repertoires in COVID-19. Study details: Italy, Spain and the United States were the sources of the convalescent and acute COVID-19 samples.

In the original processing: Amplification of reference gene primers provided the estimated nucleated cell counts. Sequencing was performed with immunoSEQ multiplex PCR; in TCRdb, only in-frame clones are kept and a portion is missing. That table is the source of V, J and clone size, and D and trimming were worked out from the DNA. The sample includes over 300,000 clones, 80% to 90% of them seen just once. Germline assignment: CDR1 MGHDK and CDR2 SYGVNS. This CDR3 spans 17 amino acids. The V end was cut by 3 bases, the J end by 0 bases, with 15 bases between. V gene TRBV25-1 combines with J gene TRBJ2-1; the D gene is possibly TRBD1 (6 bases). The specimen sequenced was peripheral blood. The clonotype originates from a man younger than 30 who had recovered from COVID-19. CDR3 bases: TGTGCCAGCAGTGACATACAGGGTCTAAGCTCCTACAATGAGCAGTTCTTC. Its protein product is CASSDIQGLSSYNEQFF.